This T cell receptor beta chain was captured in a study of identical twins. Findings and limits, study-wide: Out-of-frame alpha sequences common to twins were enriched for low generation probability. The study reached conclusions through statistical analysis that was cross-sectional, not following the same donors. The study found that models underestimated out-of-frame TCR alpha sharing in monozygotic twins. Insertions were fewer in abundant cord blood beta clonotypes, whereas memory repertoires showed none of this pattern.

TCRdb re-derived calls from the 5' RACE reads in MiXCR, one entry per CDR3 protein. In the table there are about 900,000 distinct CDR3 sequences, roughly an eighth of which are singletons. The germline V gene encodes CDR1 MGHDK and CDR2 SYGVNS. V was pared by 6 bases and J by 6 bases, with 14 bases of the junction left unmatched. This CDR3 spans 16 amino acids. This clonotype appeared a few times. As yet, its antigen is unknown. The data were also submitted as part of a second study, on yellow fever vaccine responses in identical twins.

The chain recombines TRBV25-1 with TRBJ2-1, with 7 bases that match TRBD2. The origin of this receptor is a woman between 18 and 29 years old in good health. The source material was PBMCs. For the CDR3, the DNA is TGTGCCAGCAGGTCTCATGGGCTAGCGGCCCGCAATGAGCAGTTCTTC. Translating it yields CASRSHGLAARNEQFF.